The clone carrying this T cell receptor beta chain has at least ten counts. Antigen: not known. The data stem from a study of T cell repertoires in cytomegalovirus infection. Study-level results: Identification of carriers of CMV plus the relevant HLA was performed using cumulative public TCR beta family frequency.

MiXCR was run by TCRdb on the reads, yielding one entry per CDR3 protein. The sample includes about 310,000 distinct CDR3 sequences, around 9.1% seen only once; the top ten take around 2.6%. Sample: PBMCs. The TCR comes from a human donor in good health (CMV status not recorded). Some clones in this sample may be carry-over from other donors' samples.

CDR3 loop: CSASPTGTSGREQFF. DNA for the CDR3: TGCAGTGCTAGCCCTACCGGGACTAGCGGCCGGGAGCAGTTCTTC. The chain is built from TRBV20-1 and TRBJ2-1; TRBD2 agrees at 11 bases. Looked up from germline, CDR1 is DFQATT and CDR2 is SNEGSKA (reference sequence). V shed 3 bases and J 10 bases; nucleotides not matched to a gene: 11. The CDR3 has 15 amino acids.